Below are 19 T cell receptor beta chains sequenced from a single sample in a study of T cells in Graves' hyperthyroidism and ophthalmopathy. From RNA transcripts, TCR beta CDR3 regions were amplified. Researchers ran a first-round RT-PCR on the TCR CDR3 using the HTBI primer set. In TCRdb, the multiplex PCR reads were re-called with MiXCR into one record per CDR3 protein. The sample records around 400,000 distinct CDR3 sequences, approximately 14% being singletons. What was sequenced was blood. Receptor source: a woman younger than 35 with Graves' hyperthyroidism that later progressed to Graves' ophthalmopathy.

This clonotype was counted at least ten times. The chain recombines TRBV2 with TRBJ2-2; the match to TRBD1 covers 9 bases. Unmatched junction bases numbered 2, after V lost 6 bases and J lost 6 bases. Per the germline V gene, CDR1 is SNHLY and CDR2 is FYNNEI. The CDR3 consists of 13 residues. As DNA, the CDR3 is TGTGCCAGCAGACAGGGGGCGGCCGGGGAGCTGTTTTTT. It specifies CASRQGAAGELFF.

This clonotype was seen at least ten times. The chain uses TRBV27 and TRBJ2-7, with TRBD1 matching over 7 bases. After removal of 6 bases from V and 4 bases from J, the junction contained 6 bases not matched to a gene. Germline loops: CDR1 MNHEY, CDR2 SMNVEV (reference sequence). This CDR3 contains 13 residues. CDR3 protein: CASSAGTVYEQYF. The CDR3 DNA reads as TGTGCCAGCAGCGCCGGGACAGTTTACGAGCAGTACTTC.

This clonotype was seen more than once but under ten times. The chain combines TRBV7-9 with TRBJ1-3; unclear D gene. In germline, CDR1 is SEHNR, CDR2 FQNEAQ (reference sequence). The CDR3 runs 12 residues. V was clipped by 8 bases and J by 1 base, with 6 bases between them. The CDR3 here is CASHPSGNTIYF. The CDR3 DNA follows: TGTGCCAGCCACCCTTCTGGAAACACCATATATTTT.

This clonotype was recorded many times. This rearrangement joins TRBV20-1 to TRBJ2-5, with D unclear. Germline values: CDR1 DFQATT, CDR2 SNEGSKA (reference sequence). The V end lost 4 bases, the J end lost 5 bases, and 20 bases lay between the germline ends. This CDR3 contains 15 residues. The CDR3 is CSANELKGVGETQYF. The CDR3 DNA follows: TGCAGTGCTAACGAGCTCAAGGGTGTTGGGGAGACCCAGTACTTC.

The chain links TRBV27 to TRBJ2-3; 9 nucleotides line up with TRBD1. The CDR3 runs 18 residues. Germline loops: CDR1 MNHEY, CDR2 SMNVEV (reference sequence). The V gene end was trimmed by 7 bases and the J gene end by 4 bases; junction bases not matched to a gene: 18. CDR3 region: CASTNRGTGRREPDTQYF. CDR3 in DNA: TGTGCCAGCACCAATCGGGGGACAGGGCGGCGGGAGCCAGATACGCAGTATTTT.

This chain connects TRBV3-1 to TRBJ2-3, with 8 bases identical to TRBD2. Looked up from germline, CDR1 is LGHDT and CDR2 is YNNKEL (reference sequence). V dropped 1 base and J dropped 7; count of bases not matched to a gene: 10. The CDR3 spans 16 residues. CDR3 region: CASSQGWVAGTHTQYF. CDR3 coding DNA: TGTGCCAGCAGCCAAGGGTGGGTAGCGGGGACTCATACGCAGTATTTT.

Many counts were recorded for this clonotype. The rearrangement uses TRBV20-1 and TRBJ2-1, with 9 bases identical to TRBD1. This CDR3 has 17 amino acids. The germline V gene encodes CDR1 DFQATT and CDR2 SNEGSKA (reference sequence). The ends lost 1 base at V and 2 bases at J; junction bases unmatched: 9. CDR3 bases: TGCAGTGCTAGAGCGAAGGACAGGGGACTTACCTACAATGAGCAGTTCTTC. This gives the protein CSARAKDRGLTYNEQFF.

This clonotype showed up many times. This chain joins TRBV28 and TRBJ1-1, with D unresolved. Germline V gene lookup returns CDR1 MDHEN and CDR2 SYDVKM. This CDR3 region has 11 residues. Deletions cut 6 bases from V and 7 bases from J, with 9 bases between. This CDR3 reads CASSNPFEAFF. In DNA form, the CDR3 reads TGTGCCAGCAGCAATCCGTTTGAAGCTTTCTTT.

Ten or more counts support this clonotype. This chain uses TRBV28 with TRBJ2-1, with 9 bases fitting TRBD2. The CDR3 runs to 18 residues. Germline V CDR1 and CDR2: MDHEN, SYDVKM. With V trimmed by 3 bases and J by 0 bases, 9 bases remained unmatched. The CDR3 coding sequence is TGTGCCAGCAGTTTTTTCGGGCTAGCGGGGCACTCCTACAATGAGCAGTTCTTC. This translates into CASSFFGLAGHSYNEQFF. Looking up the rest from reference TRBV28 and TRBJ2-1 gives the full variable domain: DVKVTQSSRYLVKRTGEKVFLECVQDMDHENMFWYRQDPGLGLRLIYFSYDVKMKEKGDIPEGYSVSREKKERFSLILESASTNQTSMYLCASSFFGLAGHSYNEQFFGPGTRLTVL.

V and J are TRBV7-9 and TRBJ2-2, with 13 bases that match TRBD2. CDR1 and CDR2 from the germline V gene are SEHNR and FQNEAQ (reference sequence). The CDR3 consists of 17 residues. J lost 4 bases, V lost 0 bases, and 2 bases had no gene match. The CDR3 region is CASSLARTSGSTGELFF. The CDR3 bases are TGTGCCAGCAGCTTAGCCCGGACTAGCGGGAGCACCGGGGAGCTGTTTTTT.

The chain has TRBV4-3 and TRBJ2-2, with no clear D. CDR3 length: 15 amino acids. The V gene lost 1 base and the J gene lost 5 bases, with 11 bases spanning the gap. Germline lookup yields CDR1 LGHNA and CDR2 YSLEER. The CDR3: CASSQAHFVTGELFF. Written as DNA, the CDR3 is TGCGCCAGCAGCCAAGCGCACTTTGTAACCGGGGAGCTGTTTTTT.

The chain is built from TRBV7-9 and TRBJ2-1; TRBD2 agrees at 10 bases. The CDR3 is 14 residues long. The trim removed 8 bases at V and 6 bases at J, leaving 7 bases unmatched. Germline V gene sequence: CDR1 SEHNR, CDR2 FQNEAQ (reference sequence). In nucleotides, the CDR3 is TGTGCCAGCGGGCTAGCGGGAGCACCCAATGAGCAGTTCTTC. The encoded protein is CASGLAGAPNEQFF.

Many counts were recorded for this clonotype. The gene calls are TRBV2 and TRBJ1-3, with D hard to call. The CDR3 is 11 residues long. Trimming removed 8 bases at V and 3 bases at J, with 5 bases between. CDR1 is SNHLY, CDR2 FYNNEI, per germline. The DNA for the CDR3 is TGTGCCAGCTTTAGTGGAAACACCATATATTTT. Its protein is CASFSGNTIYF.

The chain employs TRBV25-1 and TRBJ1-1; 9 nucleotides align to TRBD1. The J segment lost 7 bases and the V segment lost 4 bases, leaving 13 bases of the junction unmatched. The CDR3 is made up of 16 amino acids. Germline V gives CDR1 MGHDK, CDR2 SYGVNS. The CDR3 is CASSGRGQGIFIEAFF. CDR3 in DNA: TGTGCCAGCAGTGGAAGGGGACAGGGTATTTTTATTGAAGCTTTCTTT.

The chain is built from TRBV5-1 and TRBJ2-3; 9 nucleotides align to TRBD1. The V and J ends lost 4 bases and 3 bases, in that order; junction bases with no gene match: 6. The CDR3 contains 15 residues. The germline gives CDR1 SGHRS, CDR2 YFSETQ. In DNA form, the CDR3 reads TGCGCCAGCAGCCAATGGGACAGGGCTACAGATACGCAGTATTTT. Translated, it gives CASSQWDRATDTQYF.

The chain couples TRBV5-1 to TRBJ2-1; D is possibly TRBD1 (6 bases). Looked up from germline, CDR1 is SGHRS and CDR2 is YFSETQ. The CDR3 consists of 14 residues. Trimming took 3 bases from V and 7 from J, leaving 14 bases between them. This CDR3 is CASSSRQVWNEQFF. CDR3 in DNA: TGCGCCAGCAGCTCCCGACAGGTATGGAATGAGCAGTTCTTC.

This clonotype has just a few counts. The chain employs TRBV30 and TRBJ1-6, with 8 bases aligning to TRBD1. CDR1 and CDR2 (germline): GTSNPN, SVGIG (reference sequence). J gave up 2 bases and V 1 base, and 4 bases lay outside the gene matches. CDR3 length: 16 amino acids. CDR3 sequence reads: CAWSAMTGAYNSPLHF. The CDR3 DNA sequence: TGTGCCTGGAGTGCAATGACAGGGGCCTATAATTCACCCCTCCACTTT.

Notes on this clonotype: A much more abundant neighbour one base away suggests this may be a read error. V and J are TRBV7-8 and TRBJ2-1; 8 bases agree with TRBD1. Losses at the gene ends were 5 bases for V and 8 bases for J; bases not matched to a gene: 11. Germline V gene data show CDR1 as SGHVS and CDR2 as FQNEAQ. The CDR3 is 15 residues long. CDR3: CASSRRRTGRDEQFF. The CDR3 DNA sequence: TGTGCCAGCAGCCGAAGGAGGACAGGGCGGGATGAGCAGTTCTTC.

This chain joins TRBV4-1 and TRBJ2-1; 7 bases are shared with TRBD2. V shed 5 bases and J 4 bases; nucleotides not matched to a gene: 14. Germline V gives CDR1 MGHRA, CDR2 YSYEKL. This CDR3 has 17 residues. As DNA, the CDR3 is TGCGCCAGCAGCGGAGGCCCTGGTCTAGCGGAGTACAATGAGCAGTTCTTC. As protein: CASSGGPGLAEYNEQFF.